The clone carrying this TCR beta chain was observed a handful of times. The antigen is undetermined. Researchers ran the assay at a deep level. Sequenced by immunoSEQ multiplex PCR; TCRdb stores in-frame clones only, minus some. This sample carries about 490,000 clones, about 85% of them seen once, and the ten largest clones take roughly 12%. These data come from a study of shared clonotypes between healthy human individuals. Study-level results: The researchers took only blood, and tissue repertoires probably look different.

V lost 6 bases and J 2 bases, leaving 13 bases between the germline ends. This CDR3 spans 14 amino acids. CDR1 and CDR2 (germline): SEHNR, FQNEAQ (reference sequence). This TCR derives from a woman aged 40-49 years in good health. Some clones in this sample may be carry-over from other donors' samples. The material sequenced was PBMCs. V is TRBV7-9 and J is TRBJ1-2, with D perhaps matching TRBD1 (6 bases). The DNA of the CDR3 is TGTGCCAGCAGACCTCAGGGGACGAACTATGGCTACACCTTC. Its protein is CASRPQGTNYGYTF.